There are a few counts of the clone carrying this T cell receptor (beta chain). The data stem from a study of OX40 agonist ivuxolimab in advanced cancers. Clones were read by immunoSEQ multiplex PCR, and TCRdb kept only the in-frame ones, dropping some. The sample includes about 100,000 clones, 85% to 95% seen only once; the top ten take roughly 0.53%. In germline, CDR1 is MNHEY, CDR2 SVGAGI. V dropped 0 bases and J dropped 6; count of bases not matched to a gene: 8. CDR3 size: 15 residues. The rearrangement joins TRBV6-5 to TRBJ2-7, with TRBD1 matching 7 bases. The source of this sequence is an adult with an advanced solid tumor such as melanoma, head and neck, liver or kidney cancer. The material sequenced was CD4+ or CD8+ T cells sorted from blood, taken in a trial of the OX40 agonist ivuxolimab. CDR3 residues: CASSYSNRGLAEQYF. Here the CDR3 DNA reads TGTGCCAGCAGTTACTCGAACAGGGGCCTGGCCGAGCAGTACTTC.